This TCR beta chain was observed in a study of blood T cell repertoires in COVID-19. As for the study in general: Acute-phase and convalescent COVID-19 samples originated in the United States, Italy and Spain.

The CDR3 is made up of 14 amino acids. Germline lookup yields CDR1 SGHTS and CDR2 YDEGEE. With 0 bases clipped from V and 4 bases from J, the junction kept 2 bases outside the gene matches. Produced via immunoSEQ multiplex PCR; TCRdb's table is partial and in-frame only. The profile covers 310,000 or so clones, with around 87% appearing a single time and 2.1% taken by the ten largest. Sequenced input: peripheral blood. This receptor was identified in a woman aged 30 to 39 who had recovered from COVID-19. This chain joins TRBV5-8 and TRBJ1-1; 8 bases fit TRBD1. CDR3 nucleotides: TGTGCCAGCAGCTTGGGGACAGGGCGCACTGAAGCTTTCTTT. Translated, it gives CASSLGTGRTEAFF. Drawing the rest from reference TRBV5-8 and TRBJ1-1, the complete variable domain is EAGVTQSPTHLIKTRGQQATLRCSPISGHTSVYWYQQALGLGLQFLLWYDEGEERNRGNFPPRFSGRQFPNYSSELNVNALELEDSALYLCASSLGTGRTEAFFGQGTRLTVV.